These T cell receptor beta chains were read from a single sample in a study of T cell changes during pregnancy in multiple sclerosis. Here immunoSEQ multiplex PCR was the method, and the copy in TCRdb shows in-frame clones only, minus some. The table includes around 99,000 clones, 80% to 95% detected once. This material consisted of peripheral blood, taken in the first trimester of pregnancy. The source is a female donor with multiple sclerosis, enrolled in a pregnancy study. Each CDR3 is given with its conserved first and last residue. The D gene is left open where the match is weak. Clone size is shown for a subset of rows, as once, few, many or a class of expanded clone.

clone_size,j_call,d_call,v_call,cdr3_nt,cdr3_aa
.,TRBJ2-3,TRBD2,TRBV20-1,TGCAGTGCTGAACTAGCGAATACGCAGTATTTT,CSAELANTQYF
few,TRBJ2-1,.,TRBV10-1,TGCGCCAGCAGTACAAGCGTCAATGAGCAGTTCTTC,CASSTSVNEQFF
.,TRBJ2-1,TRBD1,TRBV7-9,TGTGCCAGCAGCAACCGGGACAGGGACTACAATGAGCAGTTCTTC,CASSNRDRDYNEQFF
.,TRBJ2-2,.,TRBV29-1,TGCAGCGTTGATGGTCCGACAGAGGCCGGGGAGCTGTTTTTT,CSVDGPTEAGELFF
.,TRBJ1-5,.,TRBV19,TGTGCCAGTAGCTCACGAGGGAGAAGCAATCAGCCCCAGCATTTT,CASSSRGRSNQPQHF
.,TRBJ2-5,.,TRBV28,TGTGCCAGCACCGCCCCGGGGGAGACCCAGTACTTC,CASTAPGETQYF
.,TRBJ2-1,TRBD2,TRBV27,TGTGCCAGCAGTCCTGTAGCGGGAGGTACGTTTTACAATGAGCAGTTCTTC,CASSPVAGGTFYNEQFF
.,TRBJ2-2,.,TRBV21-1,TGTGCCAGCAGCAAAGTGCAGGCCGTCCCGAACACCGGGGAGCTGTTTTTT,CASSKVQAVPNTGELFF
.,TRBJ2-5,TRBD1,TRBV7-8,TGTGCCAGCAGCTCAGGACAGGGAACAGGAGAGACCCAGTACTTC,CASSSGQGTGETQYF
.,TRBJ2-5,TRBD1,TRBV5-1,TGCGCCAGCAGCTTTAACAGGGGGCGAGCGGAGACCCAGTACTTC,CASSFNRGRAETQYF
.,TRBJ2-1,.,TRBV6-5,TGTGCCAGCAAAGGGGACTCCTACAATGAGCAGTTCTTC,CASKGDSYNEQFF
.,TRBJ2-3,TRBD2,TRBV6-5,TGTGCCAGCAGACCGGGACTAGCGAACACAGATACGCAGTATTTT,CASRPGLANTDTQYF
once,TRBJ1-2,TRBD1,TRBV19,TGTGCCAGTAGTATCGACAGGGTGCTCGGCTACACCTTC,CASSIDRVLGYTF
.,TRBJ2-1,TRBD2,TRBV5-1,TGCGCCAGCAGCTTGATCCTAGCGGGAGAGAGGGGCTCCTACAATGAGCAGTTCTTC,CASSLILAGERGSYNEQFF